The 7 T cell receptor beta chains reported below all come from one sample, sequenced in a study of technical replicates of blood from several donors. TCRdb's table, derived via immunoSEQ multiplex PCR, lists solely in-frame clones and lacks some. Of roughly 90,000 clones detected, around 96% appear once; the ten largest clones hold around 0.22%. Material for sequencing was T cells isolated from PBMCs. The receptors were sampled from a human donor in good health.

DNA of the CDR3: TGTGCAAGTCGCCAGGGACAGGAGAGGGAGACCCAGTACTTC. Translation: CASRQGQERETQYF. The rearrangement uses TRBV12-2 and TRBJ2-5; the table gives TRBD1 as D, unverified against the DNA. TRBV12-2 is listed as a pseudogene. The CDR3 length is 14 residues.

V is TRBV30 and J is TRBJ2-7, with D uncertain. Trimming left V 0 bases short and J 3 bases short, with 9 bases between. Per germline, CDR1 GTSNPN and CDR2 SVGIG (reference sequence). The CDR3 length is 13 residues. The CDR3 bases are TGTGCCTGGAGTGTACCCCCTATCTACGAGCAGTACTTC. Protein product: CAWSVPPIYEQYF.

The sample holds one count of this clone. The chain is built from TRBV7-8 and TRBJ1-5; the match to TRBD1 covers 7 bases. Germline V gene data show CDR1 as SGHVS and CDR2 as FQNEAQ. This CDR3 has 15 amino acids. Trimming took 5 bases from V and 0 from J; bases not matched to a gene: 4. CDR3 sequence: CASSTRQGSNQPQHF. CDR3 sequence (DNA): TGTGCCAGCAGCACCCGACAGGGTAGCAATCAGCCCCAGCATTTT.

The chain couples TRBV29-1 to TRBJ2-1; 10 bases agree with TRBD2. This CDR3 contains 13 residues. Germline lookup yields CDR1 SQVTM and CDR2 ANQGSEA. J was trimmed by 12 bases and V by 3 bases; bases with no gene match: 8. The CDR3 DNA reads as TGCAGCGTTGATGGGCTAGCGGGAGAAGGGCAGTTCTTC. This gives the protein CSVDGLAGEGQFF.

This rearrangement joins TRBV4-1 to TRBJ2-5; 13 bases are shared with TRBD2. CDR1 and CDR2 from the germline V gene are MGHRA and YSYEKL. CDR3 size: 17 residues. Unmatched junction bases numbered 5, after V lost 2 bases and J lost 2 bases. DNA of the CDR3: TGCGCCAGCAGCCAATCGGGACTAGCGGGAATTCAAGAGACCCAGTACTTC. This encodes CASSQSGLAGIQETQYF.

This clone was observed a single time. The chain uses TRBV11-2 and TRBJ2-1; D perhaps matches TRBD1 (6 bases). V was cut by 5 bases and J by 5 bases, with 28 bases left in between. CDR1 is SGHAT, CDR2 FQNNGV, per germline. The CDR3 has 19 residues. CDR3 in amino acids: CASSQSSGQQDSGDNEQFF. The CDR3 DNA sequence: TGTGCCAGCAGCCAGTCGTCGGGACAACAGGACTCAGGGGACAATGAGCAGTTCTTC.

The chain couples TRBV11-3 to TRBJ2-7; 8 nucleotides agree with TRBD1. The germline CDR1 and CDR2 sequences are SGHNT and YENEEA. V lost 0 bases and J lost 0; bases outside the gene matches: 7. The CDR3 has 17 residues. The CDR3 bases are TGTGCCAGCAGCTTAGATTTGGGACAGGTCGACTCCTACGAGCAGTACTTC. It is translated as CASSLDLGQVDSYEQYF. Combining the CDR3 with reference TRBV11-3 and TRBJ2-7 gives the whole variable domain EAGVVQSPRYKIIEKKQPVAFWCNPISGHNTLYWYLQNLGQGPELLIRYENEEAVDDSQLPKDRFSAERLKGVDSTLKIQPAELGDSAVYLCASSLDLGQVDSYEQYFGPGTRLTVT.